Presented here are 30 T cell receptor beta chains from one specimen sequenced in a study of vaccination and CD4 T cells after COVID-19. Which antigens these TCRs recognize remains unknown. Sequence data for DNA of cultured CD4+ T cells were generated by the Oncomine TCR Beta short-read assay. TCRdb used MiXCR to reprocess the PCR reads, holding one entry per CDR3 protein. The data show under 3,500 distinct CDR3 sequences, 80% seen once. Treatment denoted: roughly ten-day PBMC culture with coronavirus spike peptide pools or control peptides (ViraFEST assay). Input material: CD4+ T cells from blood, cultured in vitro. Every receptor here comes from a human donor who had recovered from COVID-19.

The chain uses TRBV10-1 and TRBJ1-1; a possible D gene is TRBD1 (5 bases). This CDR3 comprises 13 residues. Germline assignment: CDR1 WNHNN and CDR2 SYGVQD (reference sequence). V lost 8 bases to trimming and J lost 0 bases, with 10 bases between them. CDR3 loop: CASGGSMNTEAFF. CDR3 DNA sequence: TGCGCCAGCGGGGGGTCCATGAACACTGAAGCTTTCTTT.

The CDR3, as DNA: TGTGCCAGCAGCTTAGTCTTAGGCGGGGGCGGAGAGACCCAGTACTTC. Amino acid sequence: CASSLVLGGGGETQYF. The rearrangement links TRBV7-2 to TRBJ2-5, with TRBD2 as a possible D gene (7 bases). V was shortened by 1 base and J by 4 bases, with 16 bases between the two germline ends. CDR1 is SGHTA, CDR2 FQGNSA, per germline. The CDR3 covers 16 residues.

V usage is TRBV5-1 and J usage is TRBJ2-1; no clear D gene. The CDR3 runs 15 residues. V was clipped by 3 bases and J by 0 bases, with 10 bases between them. Germline V lookup: CDR1 SGHRS, CDR2 YFSETQ. CDR3 nucleotides: TGCGCCAGCAGCTCCGGGTCGGGCTCCTACAATGAGCAGTTCTTC. As protein: CASSSGSGSYNEQFF.

The table lists this clonotype with a count of one. This chain joins TRBV10-1 and TRBJ2-2; tentative D call: TRBD1 (6 bases). The CDR3 is 15 residues long. Trimming removed 3 bases from V and 0 bases from J, with 8 bases in between. Germline values: CDR1 WNHNN, CDR2 SYGVQD (reference sequence). CDR3 amino acids: CASSDRQANTGELFF. The CDR3 coding sequence is TGCGCCAGCAGTGATAGACAGGCGAACACCGGGGAGCTGTTTTTT.

This rearrangement joins TRBV6-1 to TRBJ2-1; 9 bases match TRBD1. J was trimmed by 7 bases and V by 8 bases; bases with no gene match: 3. The germline CDR1 and CDR2 sequences are MNHNS and SASEGT. This CDR3 is built from 12 residues. CDR3 coding DNA: TGTGCCAGCGCGGACAGGGGTAATGAGCAGTTCTTC. It codes for CASADRGNEQFF.

V gene TRBV7-2 combines with J gene TRBJ1-2, with 8 nucleotides matching TRBD1. The germline V gene has CDR1 SGHTA and CDR2 FQGNSA. This CDR3 has 15 residues. V lost 5 bases, J lost 5 bases, and 10 bases stayed unmatched. In nucleotides, the CDR3 is TGTGCCAGCAGCCCCAGGACAGGGAGCGCTTATGGCTACACCTTC. Translated, it gives CASSPRTGSAYGYTF.

The chain is built from TRBV20-1 and TRBJ1-2, with 7 bases that match TRBD1. The germline V gene has CDR1 DFQATT and CDR2 SNEGSKA (reference sequence). Trimming took 3 bases from V and 2 from J; bases not matched to a gene: 3. The CDR3 runs 13 residues. CDR3 coding DNA: TGCAGTGCTAGCAGCAGGGGGAACTATGGCTACACCTTC. Encoded protein: CSASSRGNYGYTF.

CDR3 region: CSASRATGTGNTIYF. The CDR3 DNA follows: TGCAGTGCTAGTCGAGCAACAGGGACTGGAAACACCATATATTTT. V gene TRBV20-1 combines with J gene TRBJ1-3, with D possibly TRBD1 on 6 matching bases. CDR3 length: 15 amino acids. The V gene lost 3 bases and the J gene lost 2 bases, with 14 bases spanning the gap. The V gene's germline CDR1 is DFQATT and CDR2 SNEGSKA (reference sequence).

The rearrangement links TRBV18 to TRBJ1-4, with a weak D call TRBD1 (6 bases). CDR3 length: 15 residues. Germline loops: CDR1 KGHSH, CDR2 LQKENI. Deletions cut 4 bases from V and 4 bases from J, with 13 bases between. CDR3 sequence reads: CASSLGGHFNEKLFF. CDR3 nucleotide sequence: TGTGCCAGCTCACTCGGGGGCCACTTTAATGAAAAACTGTTTTTT.

Here the CDR3 reads CASTQGRLNTEAFF. CDR3 bases: TGTGCCAGCACCCAGGGGCGGCTTAACACTGAAGCTTTCTTT. The chain recombines TRBV7-2 with TRBJ1-1; maybe TRBD1 (6 bases). In germline, CDR1 is SGHTA, CDR2 FQGNSA. CDR3 length equals 14 residues. The V gene lost 7 bases and the J gene lost 2 bases, with 14 bases spanning the gap.

This chain connects TRBV19 to TRBJ1-1; TRBD1 might be the D (5 bases). CDR3 size: 18 residues. V was shortened by 5 bases and J by 2 bases, with 24 bases between the two germline ends. Germline assignment: CDR1 LNHDA and CDR2 SQIVND (reference sequence). The CDR3 here is CASSSFGGWGRENTEAFF. The CDR3 DNA reads as TGTGCCAGTAGTTCATTTGGGGGGTGGGGCAGGGAAAACACTGAAGCTTTCTTT.

This chain uses TRBV20-1 with TRBJ1-2; unclear D gene. The CDR3 is 13 residues long. Per germline, CDR1 DFQATT and CDR2 SNEGSKA (reference sequence). Trimming removed 2 bases from V and 0 bases from J, with 7 bases in between. The CDR3 protein is CSARWEANYGYTF. The DNA of the CDR3 is TGCAGTGCTAGATGGGAGGCTAACTATGGCTACACCTTC.

The rearrangement links TRBV7-2 to TRBJ1-6; D is unresolved. Germline CDR1 is SGHTA and CDR2 is FQGNSA. CDR3 length: 14 amino acids. V lost 5 bases and J lost 7, with 12 bases in between. This chain's CDR3 is CASSLDSANSPLHF. The CDR3 DNA follows: TGTGCCAGCAGCCTGGACTCAGCAAATTCACCCCTCCACTTT.

The chain carries TRBV27 and TRBJ1-5; D is possibly TRBD1 (6 bases). Germline CDR1 MNHEY, CDR2 SMNVEV (reference sequence). V lost 1 base and J 3 bases, leaving 10 bases between the germline ends. The CDR3 has 15 amino acids. The CDR3 protein is CASSLLGAPNQPQHF. The DNA for the CDR3 is TGTGCCAGCAGTTTATTGGGGGCTCCCAATCAGCCCCAGCATTTT.

The gene calls are TRBV25-1 and TRBJ2-3; no definite D call. V was cut by 8 bases and J by 0 bases, with 6 bases left in between. The CDR3 has 12 residues. Germline values: CDR1 MGHDK, CDR2 SYGVNS. This CDR3 reads CASRWSTDTQYF. CDR3 DNA: TGTGCCAGCCGATGGAGCACAGATACGCAGTATTTT.

This clonotype was seen a single time. The chain couples TRBV10-3 to TRBJ1-2; D gene ambiguous. This CDR3 contains 17 residues. V was clipped by 0 bases and J by 2 bases, with 16 bases between them. The germline V gene encodes CDR1 ENHRY and CDR2 SYGVKD. CDR3 amino acids: CAISESEAVTLNYGYTF. CDR3 in DNA: TGTGCCATCAGTGAGTCAGAGGCGGTTACCTTAAACTATGGCTACACCTTC.

V gene TRBV19 combines with J gene TRBJ1-2; D not certain. Germline CDR1 is LNHDA and CDR2 is SQIVND (reference sequence). V dropped 5 bases and J dropped 8 bases, with 15 bases sitting between them. This CDR3 is 13 amino acids long. CDR3 nucleotide sequence: TGTGCCAGTAGTTTCGAGCACGGAGGAGGCTACACCTTC. It yields the protein CASSFEHGGGYTF.

V and J are TRBV30 and TRBJ1-2, with 9 bases that match TRBD1. The CDR3 extends over 15 amino acids. Germline lookup yields CDR1 GTSNPN and CDR2 SVGIG (reference sequence). V gave up 2 bases and J gave up 0 bases; unmatched junction bases: 4. The CDR3: CAWSTGGAPNYGYTF. In nucleotides, the CDR3 is TGTGCCTGGAGTACAGGGGGCGCCCCTAACTATGGCTACACCTTC.

In its sample, this clonotype was seen a few times. V gene TRBV6-1 combines with J gene TRBJ1-2; TRBD1 might be the D (6 bases). CDR1 is MNHNS, CDR2 SASEGT, per germline. Trimming cost V 3 bases and J 0 bases, with 23 bases left between them. The CDR3 length is 19 residues. CDR3 in amino acids: CASSDLRSLPGHSNYGYTF. CDR3 in DNA: TGTGCCAGCAGTGATCTGAGAAGCCTTCCGGGACATTCTAACTATGGCTACACCTTC.

In its sample, this clonotype ranks as large. The chain combines TRBV10-3 with TRBJ2-3; D not certain. CDR1 and CDR2 (germline): ENHRY, SYGVKD. The CDR3 sequence is 13 residues long. V lost 6 bases to trimming and J lost 6 bases, with 13 bases between them. The CDR3 region is CAIRLNPEDTQYF. For the CDR3, the DNA is TGTGCCATCAGGCTTAATCCCGAGGATACGCAGTATTTT.

By share, this clonotype counts as medium-sized. V gene TRBV20-1 combines with J gene TRBJ2-4, with 9 nucleotides matching TRBD1. J lost 7 bases, V lost 2 bases, and 9 bases had no gene match. CDR1 DFQATT and CDR2 SNEGSKA come from the germline V gene (reference sequence). This CDR3 region has 15 residues. CDR3: CSARLGGDRDNIQYF. The CDR3 nucleotides are TGCAGTGCTAGACTAGGGGGGGACAGGGATAACATTCAGTACTTC.

A remark on this clonotype: The junction and the germline gene differ at one end; a read error may be behind it. The CDR3 is CASGDRKTEAFF. The CDR3 DNA is TGTGCCAGCGGTGACAGAAAGACTGAAGCTTTCTTT. This chain connects TRBV6-1 to TRBJ1-1, with D perhaps matching TRBD1 (5 bases). Germline V gene sequence: CDR1 MNHNS, CDR2 SASEGT. This CDR3 has 12 residues.

The chain has TRBV18 and TRBJ2-7; D perhaps matches TRBD1 (5 bases). Deletions cut 3 bases from V and 0 bases from J, with 9 bases between. Germline lookup yields CDR1 KGHSH and CDR2 LQKENI. The CDR3 consists of 14 residues. As DNA, the CDR3 is TGTGCCAGCTCACCTGGGGCTAGCTCCTACGAGCAGTACTTC. This sequence encodes CASSPGASSYEQYF.

V is TRBV5-1 and J is TRBJ1-1, with TRBD1 matching 7 bases. The CDR3 consists of 15 residues. V dropped 2 bases and J dropped 6; count of bases not matched to a gene: 10. CDR1 is SGHRS and CDR2 is YFSETQ in the germline V gene. The CDR3 protein is CASSLFTGQGAEAFF. The DNA of the CDR3 is TGCGCCAGCAGCTTATTTACAGGGCAGGGGGCTGAAGCTTTCTTT.

The chain combines TRBV3-1 with TRBJ2-1; 13 positions agree with TRBD2. Germline-derived CDR1 and CDR2 are LGHDT and YNNKEL (reference sequence). This CDR3 contains 16 residues. The ends lost 0 bases at V and 9 bases at J; junction bases unmatched: 5. The CDR3 protein is CASSQELAGGLGEQFF. CDR3 nucleotide sequence: TGTGCCAGCAGCCAAGAACTAGCGGGGGGGCTAGGTGAGCAGTTCTTC.

The rearrangement uses TRBV4-1 and TRBJ1-5; D gene unclear. Trimming left V 4 bases short and J 6 bases short, with 10 bases between. Germline-derived CDR1 and CDR2 are MGHRA and YSYEKL. This CDR3 comprises 13 residues. CDR3 residues: CASSPGRGQPQHF. The CDR3 DNA reads as TGCGCCAGCAGCCCCGGACGAGGTCAGCCCCAGCATTTT.

The rearrangement links TRBV6-9 to TRBJ1-5; D perhaps matches TRBD1 (6 bases). V lost 10 bases to trimming and J lost 6 bases, with 19 bases between them. The CDR3 loop spans 14 amino acids. Germline CDR1 is MNHGY and CDR2 is SVAAGI. This CDR3 is CAIILGGAPQPQHF. Written as DNA, the CDR3 is TGTGCCATCATTCTCGGGGGGGCCCCTCAGCCCCAGCATTTT.

A few counts support this clonotype. The chain uses TRBV6-1 and TRBJ1-5; 7 nucleotides match TRBD1. This CDR3 contains 13 residues. J was trimmed by 6 bases and V by 8 bases; bases with no gene match: 7. CDR1 MNHNS and CDR2 SASEGT come from the germline V gene. The CDR3, as DNA: TGTGCCAGCCGGGACAGCGTAGGTCAGCCCCAGCATTTT. This encodes CASRDSVGQPQHF.

V gene TRBV18 combines with J gene TRBJ1-1; TRBD1 matches at 9 bases. Trimming at V came to 5 bases and at J to 0 bases, leaving 7 bases not matched to a gene. The CDR3 has 16 residues. CDR1 and CDR2 (germline): KGHSH, LQKENI. For the CDR3, the DNA is TGTGCCAGCTCATCCGGGACAGGGAATCTGAACACTGAAGCTTTCTTT. As protein: CASSSGTGNLNTEAFF.

This rearrangement joins TRBV30 to TRBJ1-5, with D possibly being TRBD1 (6 bases). The CDR3 length is 15 residues. The V end was cut by 0 bases, the J end by 3 bases, with 12 bases between. The germline V gene encodes CDR1 GTSNPN and CDR2 SVGIG (reference sequence). DNA of the CDR3: TGTGCCTGGAGTGTATTGTCGGGACACAATCAGCCCCAGCATTTT. The encoded protein is CAWSVLSGHNQPQHF.